This is a list of T cell receptor beta chains from one sample in a study of blood T cell repertoires in COVID-19. TCRdb's table, derived via immunoSEQ multiplex PCR, lists solely in-frame clones and lacks some. Among roughly 120,000 clones listed, approximately 90% were seen once. The sequencing sample was made of peripheral blood. The receptor set was obtained from a human donor with active COVID-19. The donor label of this sample is uncertain. Both conserved end residues are part of each CDR3. The D gene is left open where the match is weak. Not all rows give a size; the values are once, few, many and, for expanded clones, a class.

clone size,J gene,CDR3 length,D gene,V gene,CDR3 protein,CDR3 DNA
-,TRBJ1-4,14,-,TRBV2,CASSAAGNYEKLFF,TGTGCCAGCAGTGCTGCAGGGAACTATGAAAAACTGTTTTTT
-,TRBJ2-7,18,-,TRBV7-6,CASSLAGGGAGAPYEQYF,TGTGCCAGCAGCTTAGCTGGGGGTGGGGCGGGGGCCCCATACGAGCAGTACTTC
-,TRBJ1-1,17,TRBD1,TRBV7-8,CASSSIRDRVRGVEAFF,TGTGCCAGCAGCTCGATCCGGGACAGGGTCCGGGGGGTTGAAGCTTTCTTT
-,TRBJ2-1,12,-,TRBV7-8,CASSFRGSEQFF,TGTGCCAGCAGCTTCAGGGGTTCTGAGCAGTTCTTC
-,TRBJ1-3,16,-,TRBV4-3,CASSQKAGVSGNTIYF,TGCGCCAGCAGCCAGAAGGCCGGGGTCTCTGGAAACACCATATATTTT
-,TRBJ2-6,12,-,TRBV19,CASSSGANVLTF,TGTGCCAGTAGTTCGGGGGCCAACGTCCTGACTTTC
-,TRBJ2-7,14,-,TRBV18,CASSPRIGQYEQYF,TGTGCCAGCTCACCAAGAATCGGACAGTACGAGCAGTACTTC
-,TRBJ1-1,16,TRBD1,TRBV4-3,CASSQDMVTGTTEAFF,TGCGCCAGCAGCCAAGATATGGTGACAGGGACCACTGAAGCTTTCTTT
-,TRBJ2-7,13,-,TRBV5-1,CASSLDRNYEQYF,TGCGCCAGCAGCTTAGACAGAAACTACGAGCAGTACTTC
-,TRBJ1-1,13,-,TRBV4-3,CASSQAMNTEAFF,TGCGCCAGCAGCCAAGCCATGAACACTGAAGCTTTCTTT
-,TRBJ2-2,15,-,TRBV29-1,CSVDLGGENTGELFF,TGCAGCGTTGATCTTGGGGGCGAGAACACCGGGGAGCTGTTTTTT
-,TRBJ1-6,15,TRBD1,TRBV7-9,CASSLWTGDNSPLHF,TGTGCCAGCAGCTTATGGACAGGGGATAATTCACCCCTCCACTTT
-,TRBJ1-2,13,-,TRBV30,CAWSVNYNYGYTF,TGTGCCTGGAGTGTAAATTATAACTATGGCTACACCTTC
-,TRBJ1-6,16,TRBD1,TRBV11-2,CASSLGDSIYNSPLHF,TGTGCCAGCAGCCTAGGGGACAGCATTTATAATTCACCCCTCCACTTT
-,TRBJ2-1,18,TRBD2,TRBV5-6,CASSLVTSGGNSYNEQFF,TGTGCCAGCAGCTTAGTTACTAGCGGGGGGAACTCCTACAATGAGCAGTTCTTC
-,TRBJ2-2,14,TRBD1,TRBV19,CASSGTGVVGELFF,TGTGCCAGTAGTGGGACAGGGGTGGTAGGGGAGCTGTTTTTT
-,TRBJ1-1,13,TRBD1,TRBV7-9,CASSSTGADEAFF,TGTGCCAGCAGCTCGACAGGGGCCGATGAAGCTTTCTTT
-,TRBJ1-1,15,TRBD1,TRBV18,CASSPFQGESTEAFF,TGTGCCAGCTCACCTTTCCAGGGGGAATCCACTGAAGCTTTCTTT
-,TRBJ1-1,13,TRBD1,TRBV6-5,CASRDRAATEAFF,TGTGCCAGCCGAGACAGGGCGGCTACTGAAGCTTTCTTT
-,TRBJ1-2,15,TRBD1,TRBV6-5,CASSFLPRGPQGYTF,TGTGCCAGCAGTTTCCTTCCCAGGGGGCCTCAGGGCTACACCTTC
-,TRBJ2-7,11,-,TRBV27,CASSFRYEQYF,TGTGCCAGCAGTTTTCGGTACGAGCAGTACTTC
-,TRBJ2-1,16,TRBD1,TRBV7-9,CASSLGSGQGNDEQFF,TGTGCCAGCAGCTTAGGTTCGGGACAGGGGAATGATGAGCAGTTCTTC
-,TRBJ2-7,15,TRBD2,TRBV9,CASSAGGDSRYEQYF,TGTGCCAGCAGCGCTGGGGGGGACTCACGCTACGAGCAGTACTTC
-,TRBJ1-1,12,-,TRBV28,CASRAGGQVAFF,TGTGCCAGCAGGGCGGGGGGTCAGGTAGCTTTCTTT
-,TRBJ2-7,13,-,TRBV12-5,CASGSPTGHEQYF,TGTGCTAGTGGTTCCCCGACAGGTCACGAGCAGTACTTC
-,TRBJ2-1,13,-,TRBV18,CASSFGTSNEQFF,TGTGCCAGCTCATTCGGGACTTCCAATGAGCAGTTCTTC
-,TRBJ1-5,14,TRBD1,TRBV9,CASSPGGSNQPQHF,TGTGCCAGCAGCCCAGGGGGGAGCAATCAGCCCCAGCATTTT
-,TRBJ2-7,16,-,TRBV5-6,CASSSLNAYLFYEQYF,TGTGCCAGCAGCTCCCTAAACGCGTACCTCTTTTACGAGCAGTACTTC
-,TRBJ2-4,15,TRBD1,TRBV6-5,CASSYTGVAKNIQYF,TGTGCCAGCAGTTACACAGGGGTAGCCAAAAACATTCAGTACTTC
few,TRBJ2-5,14,-,TRBV15,CATSRDGGEETQYF,TGTGCCACCAGCAGAGATGGCGGGGAAGAGACCCAGTACTTC
-,TRBJ1-2,16,-,TRBV4-1,CASSQGSPTRLYGYTF,TGCGCCAGCAGCCAGGGCAGCCCGACCCGCCTCTATGGCTACACCTTC
-,TRBJ2-2,15,TRBD1,TRBV5-1,CASSGLTGGNGELFF,TGCGCCAGCAGCGGACTGACAGGGGGAAACGGGGAGCTGTTTTTT
-,TRBJ1-1,13,TRBD1,TRBV3-1/TRBV3-2,CASSQPGQGEAFF,TGTGCCAGCAGCCAGCCCGGACAGGGGGAAGCTTTCTTT
-,TRBJ2-1,12,-,TRBV5-8,CASSFIGNEQFF,TGTGCCAGCAGCTTTATCGGGAATGAGCAGTTCTTC
-,TRBJ2-7,16,TRBD2,TRBV15,CATSRGLTSGFYEQYF,TGTGCCACCAGCAGAGGTCTGACTAGCGGCTTTTACGAGCAGTACTTC
-,TRBJ2-7,11,-,TRBV2,CASRPAYEQYF,TGTGCCAGCAGGCCAGCGTACGAGCAGTACTTC
-,TRBJ2-5,14,-,TRBV1,CTSSQGRVGETQYF,TGCACCAGCAGCCAAGGCAGGGTCGGGGAGACCCAGTACTTC
once,TRBJ1-3,14,-,TRBV14,CASSQGHAGNTIYF,TGTGCCAGCAGCCAGGGGCATGCTGGAAACACCATATATTTT
-,TRBJ1-5,14,-,TRBV4-1,CASCPLGGNQPQHF,TGCGCCAGCTGCCCGCTCGGGGGGAATCAGCCCCAGCATTTT
-,TRBJ1-1,13,-,TRBV19,CATRVKGNTEAFF,TGTGCCACCAGAGTTAAGGGGAATACTGAAGCTTTCTTT
-,TRBJ1-2,14,-,TRBV7-2,CASSTDPRSYGYTF,TGTGCCAGCAGTACAGACCCCCGGTCCTATGGCTACACCTTC
-,TRBJ2-1,16,-,TRBV4-1,CASSRAGSGDYNEQFF,TGCGCCAGCAGCCGAGCGGGTAGCGGAGACTACAATGAGCAGTTCTTC
once,TRBJ2-7,16,-,TRBV10-3,CAISEPTNRKAYEQYF,TGTGCCATCAGTGAGCCAACCAACAGGAAGGCCTACGAGCAGTACTTC
-,TRBJ1-5,13,-,TRBV7-9,CASSPGVKQPQHF,TGTGCCAGCAGCCCGGGGGTGAAGCAGCCCCAGCATTTT
-,TRBJ1-5,14,TRBD1,TRBV5-5,CASSLVTGRQPQHF,TGTGCCAGCAGCTTGGTGACAGGGAGGCAGCCCCAGCATTTT
-,TRBJ2-5,11,-,TRBV6-5,CASTAVETQYF,TGTGCCAGCACGGCGGTGGAGACCCAGTACTTC
-,TRBJ1-4,19,-,TRBV7-6,CASSSAPIRQSATNEKLFF,TGTGCCAGCAGCTCAGCCCCAATTCGACAGAGTGCAACTAATGAAAAACTGTTTTTT
-,TRBJ2-1,14,TRBD2,TRBV19,CASKLAGNYNEQFF,TGTGCCAGTAAACTAGCGGGAAATTACAATGAGCAGTTCTTC
-,TRBJ2-6,15,TRBD1,TRBV6-5,CAVRQGALGANVLTF,TGTGCCGTACGACAGGGGGCGCTGGGGGCCAACGTCCTGACTTTC
-,TRBJ1-2,14,TRBD1,TRBV28,CASSSGTVNYGYTF,TGTGCCAGCAGTTCCGGGACAGTTAACTATGGCTACACCTTC
-,TRBJ1-1,13,-,TRBV7-9,CASSLGANTEAFF,TGTGCCAGCAGCTTAGGCGCGAACACTGAAGCTTTCTTT
few,TRBJ2-2,12,-,TRBV7-9,CASSFIAGELFF,TGTGCCAGCAGCTTTATAGCCGGGGAGCTGTTTTTT
-,TRBJ2-3,14,-,TRBV7-3,CASSLRQGTDTQYF,TGTGCCAGCAGCTTACGCCAGGGGACAGATACGCAGTATTTT